Below are 15 T cell receptor beta chains sequenced from a single sample in a study of cytomegalovirus exposure and HLA in healthy donors. With 60 Vbeta and 13 Jbeta primers, the PCR was carried out. Some clones are missing from TCRdb's copy, which holds only in-frame ones; the method was immunoSEQ multiplex PCR. This sample has 50,000 to 70,000 clones, with approximately 82% found just once. The specimen was PBMCs. The source is a girl under 18 in good health and CMV-seropositive.

The chain recombines TRBV6-1 with TRBJ1-2; 8 bases fit TRBD1. The CDR3 has 14 amino acids. J gave up 4 bases and V 6 bases, and 7 bases lay outside the gene matches. Germline V gene sequence: CDR1 MNHNS, CDR2 SASEGT. The DNA for the CDR3 is TGTGCCAGCAGCCCAGGGGGCTTTGGCTATGGCTACACCTTC. Protein sequence: CASSPGGFGYGYTF.

V and J are TRBV10-3 and TRBJ2-7; 8 bases agree with TRBD1. Germline lookup yields CDR1 ENHRY and CDR2 SYGVKD. V lost 10 bases and J lost 2; bases outside the gene matches: 4. This CDR3 comprises 12 residues. DNA of the CDR3: TGTGCCACCGACAGGGGAACCTACGAGCAGTACTTC. It encodes CATDRGTYEQYF.

CDR3: CASRSGGYAGTGNEQYF. The CDR3 DNA is TGTGCCAGCAGATCTGGTGGATATGCCGGGACAGGGAACGAGCAGTACTTC. This chain joins TRBV28 and TRBJ2-7, with 9 bases that match TRBD1. CDR3 length: 17 residues. The junction had 17 bases not matched to a gene; V was cut back by 6 bases and J by 5 bases. CDR1 and CDR2 from the germline V gene are MDHEN and SYDVKM.

This sequence joins TRBV7-2 and TRBJ2-1; 8 bases line up with TRBD1. Germline trimming cut 4 bases from V and 9 bases from J; bases unmatched to any gene: 5. This CDR3 is built from 13 residues. Germline V gene data show CDR1 as SGHTA and CDR2 as FQGNSA. CDR3 nucleotide sequence: TGTGCCAGCAGCTCAGGACAGGGCGGTGAGCAGTTCTTC. Protein: CASSSGQGGEQFF.

There are a few counts of this clone. The V gene is TRBV4-2, the J gene TRBJ1-1; D possibly corresponds to TRBD1 (5 bases). With 1 base removed from V and 2 bases from J, the gap between germline ends came to 14 bases. From germline, CDR1 is LGHNA and CDR2 YNFKEQ. This CDR3 is 16 amino acids long. The DNA of the CDR3 is TGTGCCAGCAGCCAAGCTTCGGAGACAGAAAACACTGAAGCTTTCTTT. Protein product: CASSQASETENTEAFF.

This clone was picked up a small number of times. This rearrangement joins TRBV7-8 to TRBJ1-4, with D tentatively TRBD1 (5 bases). The CDR3 contains 14 residues. Trimming left V 5 bases short and J 8 bases short, with 15 bases between. CDR1 and CDR2 from the germline V gene are SGHVS and FQNEAQ. The CDR3 sequence is CASSVSRVSEKLFF. CDR3 coding DNA: TGTGCCAGCAGCGTCAGCAGGGTATCCGAAAAACTGTTTTTT.

The chain recombines TRBV6-1 with TRBJ1-5, with D possibly matching TRBD1 (6 bases). With 4 bases removed from V and 3 bases from J, the gap between germline ends came to 10 bases. The CDR3 sequence is 14 residues long. Germline CDR1 is MNHNS and CDR2 is SASEGT. Here the CDR3 reads CASSARDINQPQHF. CDR3 bases: TGTGCCAGCAGTGCCCGGGACATCAATCAGCCCCAGCATTTT.

Written as DNA, the CDR3 is TGTGCCAGCTCACCTTGGACAGACACAGATACGCAGTATTTT. This encodes CASSPWTDTDTQYF. The chain couples TRBV18 to TRBJ2-3; D is perhaps TRBD1 (6 bases). Trimming cost V 3 bases and J 2 bases, with 9 bases left between them. The CDR3 consists of 14 residues. Germline CDR1 is KGHSH and CDR2 is LQKENI.

The chain joins TRBV4-1 to TRBJ2-1, with 9 nucleotides matching TRBD1. CDR3 size: 11 residues. Looked up from germline, CDR1 is MGHRA and CDR2 is YSYEKL. The trim removed 3 bases at V and 15 bases at J, leaving 3 bases unmatched. The CDR3 DNA reads TGCGCCAGCAGCCAGGACAGGGGTAGGTTCTTC. Protein: CASSQDRGRFF.

This clone was seen only once. CDR3: CASSPLTPGQTQYF. CDR3 bases: TGTGCCAGCAGCCCTTTAACCCCGGGTCAGACCCAGTACTTC. The chain combines TRBV11-2 with TRBJ2-5; D uncertain. Germline loops: CDR1 SGHAT, CDR2 FQNNGV. Deletions cut 5 bases from V and 6 bases from J, with 16 bases between. The CDR3 contains 14 residues.

The V call is TRBV11-2, the J call TRBJ2-5; TRBD2 aligns across 11 bases. The CDR3 loop spans 17 amino acids. Trimming took 5 bases from V and 2 from J; bases not matched to a gene: 10. CDR1 and CDR2 (germline): SGHAT, FQNNGV. CDR3 sequence: CASSEAVAGGLQETQYF. The CDR3 DNA sequence: TGTGCCAGCAGCGAAGCCGTAGCGGGAGGGCTACAAGAGACCCAGTACTTC.

This chain links TRBV28 with TRBJ2-7; 12 bases map to TRBD1. This CDR3 is built from 16 residues. V lost 5 bases to trimming and J lost 7 bases; unmatched junction nucleotides: 12. Looked up from germline, CDR1 is MDHEN and CDR2 is SYDVKM. The CDR3: CASSVPLGTGGSEQYF. Written as DNA, the CDR3 is TGTGCCAGCAGTGTCCCACTGGGGACAGGGGGCAGTGAGCAGTACTTC.

As for this clone: Lacking the conserved final phenylalanine or tryptophan, this CDR3 likely reflects a read error. V usage is TRBV29-1 and J usage is TRBJ2-3, with 12 positions matching TRBD2. This CDR3 comprises 15 residues. In germline, CDR1 is SQVTM, CDR2 ANQGSEA. J gave up 3 bases and V 4 bases, and 5 bases lay outside the gene matches. The CDR3 region is CSVASTSGRTDTQYV. The DNA of the CDR3 is TGCAGCGTTGCCTCGACTAGCGGGAGAACAGATACGCAGTATGTT.

This rearrangement joins TRBV6-5 to TRBJ1-1, with D possibly TRBD1 on 6 matching bases. With 3 bases removed from V and 2 bases from J, the gap between germline ends came to 16 bases. The germline V gene has CDR1 MNHEY and CDR2 SVGAGI. The CDR3 length is 16 residues. CDR3 nucleotide sequence: TGTGCCAGCAGTTATCGAGGGGGAAGTAGCAACACTGAAGCTTTCTTT. Protein product: CASSYRGGSSNTEAFF.

The chain links TRBV7-7 to TRBJ2-5, with D possibly matching TRBD1 (6 bases). Trimming removed 5 bases from V and 3 bases from J, with 22 bases in between. The CDR3 totals 17 residues. Germline V lookup: CDR1 SSHAT, CDR2 FNYEAQ (reference sequence). CDR3 residues: CASSLGTYGGQKETQYF. The CDR3 nucleotides read TGTGCCAGCAGCCTGGGAACGTATGGTGGACAGAAAGAGACCCAGTACTTC. The whole variable domain, remainder taken from reference TRBV7-7 and TRBJ2-5, is GAGVSQSPRYKVTKRGQDVTLRCDPISSHATLYWYQQALGQGPEFLTYFNYEAQPDKSGLPSDRFSAERPEGSISTLTIQRTEQRDSAMYRCASSLGTYGGQKETQYFGPGTRLLVL.